A selection of T cell receptor beta chains follows, all from one sample in a study of T-cell reconstitution after alpha-beta-depleted transplantation in children. TCRdb itself ran the PCR reads through MiXCR, one entry per CDR3 protein. The table includes about 610,000 distinct CDR3 sequences, 10% to 13% detected once. The source was PBMCs from the stem cell graft donor, collected from the stem cell graft. The receptors shown here come from a human donor who donated a stem cell graft to a child with acute myeloid leukemia. CDR3s include the opening cysteine and the closing phenylalanine or tryptophan. Each record gives: J gene, clone size, V gene, D gene, CDR3 protein, CDR3 DNA. D genes are given only for firm matches. The listing skips clone size in some rows; elsewhere it reads once, few, many or a size class.

>TRBJ2-3|many|TRBV9|-
CASSVVADTQYF
TGTGCCAGCAGCGTAGTCGCAGATACGCAGTATTTT
>TRBJ2-3|-|TRBV5-5|TRBD1
CASSSGQGGTQYF
TGTGCCAGCAGCTCCGGACAGGGGGGTACGCAGTATTTT
>TRBJ2-5|-|TRBV20-1|TRBD2
CSARRELGGETQYF
TGCAGTGCTCGGCGGGAGCTTGGTGGGGAGACCCAGTACTTC
>TRBJ2-3|-|TRBV7-2|-
CASHLRGHGTDTQYF
TGTGCCAGCCACTTGCGGGGGCACGGCACAGATACGCAGTATTTT
>TRBJ2-5|few|TRBV12-3/TRBV12-4|-
CASSRQSGETQYF
TGTGCCAGCAGTCGCCAATCCGGGGAGACCCAGTACTTC
>TRBJ2-5|few|TRBV12-3/TRBV12-4|TRBD1
CASSLSRTGGGETQYF
TGTGCCAGCAGTCTCTCCCGCACAGGGGGAGGAGAGACCCAGTACTTC
>TRBJ2-2|few|TRBV15|-
CATSRDRNTGELFF
TGTGCCACCAGCAGAGATCGGAACACCGGGGAGCTGTTTTTT
>TRBJ2-1|few|TRBV9|TRBD2
CASSVGASGSKSEQFF
TGTGCCAGCAGCGTAGGCGCTAGCGGGAGTAAGAGTGAGCAGTTCTTC
>TRBJ2-7|many|TRBV20-1|TRBD1
CSARRDRGLTYEQYF
TGCAGTGCTAGACGGGACAGGGGGCTTACCTACGAGCAGTACTTC
>TRBJ1-1|few|TRBV24-1|-
CATSDPGMNTEAFF
TGTGCCACCAGTGATCCAGGGATGAACACTGAAGCTTTCTTT
>TRBJ2-7|many|TRBV29-1|-
CSVEVTYEQYF
TGCAGCGTTGAAGTAACCTACGAGCAGTACTTC
>TRBJ2-1|-|TRBV6-2/TRBV6-3|TRBD2
CASSAGLAAEQFF
TGTGCCAGCAGTGCTGGACTAGCGGCAGAGCAGTTCTTC
>TRBJ2-6|-|TRBV20-1|TRBD1
CCAFDRGPRVPLTGANVLTF
TGCTGTGCGTTCGACAGGGGTCCTAGAGTTCCACTTACGGGGGCCAACGTCCTGACTTTC
>TRBJ2-1|many|TRBV7-8|-
CASSLGTSLNEQFF
TGTGCCAGCAGCCTTGGGACCTCCCTCAATGAGCAGTTCTTC
>TRBJ2-1|many|TRBV12-3/TRBV12-4|-
CASSLLPGQDEQFF
TGTGCCAGCAGTTTACTACCGGGTCAGGATGAGCAGTTCTTC
>TRBJ2-1|few|TRBV12-5|TRBD2
CASGQAGGPGQFF
TGTGCTAGTGGCCAAGCGGGAGGGCCAGGGCAGTTCTTC
>TRBJ2-7|-|TRBV3-1|-
CASSQGVSARGREYEQYF
TGTGCCAGCAGCCAAGGGGTAAGCGCGAGAGGTCGAGAGTACGAGCAGTACTTC
>TRBJ2-5|-|TRBV24-1|TRBD2
CATGGTPSGQETQYF
TGTGCCACCGGGGGGACGCCTAGCGGACAAGAGACCCAGTACTTC
>TRBJ2-5|many|TRBV29-1|-
CNVGARLHQETQYF
TGCAACGTTGGGGCCAGGCTGCACCAAGAGACCCAGTACTTC
>TRBJ2-1|-|TRBV19|TRBD1
CASSLNRDRVVNEQFF
TGTGCCAGTAGTCTAAACCGGGACAGGGTGGTCAATGAGCAGTTCTTC
>TRBJ2-7|-|TRBV4-3|-
CASSQSGLTSYEQYF
TGCGCCAGCAGCCAGTCGGGACTCACCTCCTACGAGCAGTACTTC
>TRBJ2-7|-|TRBV20-1|-
CSARGRLMHEQYF
TGCAGTGCCCGAGGGAGGCTGATGCACGAGCAGTACTTC